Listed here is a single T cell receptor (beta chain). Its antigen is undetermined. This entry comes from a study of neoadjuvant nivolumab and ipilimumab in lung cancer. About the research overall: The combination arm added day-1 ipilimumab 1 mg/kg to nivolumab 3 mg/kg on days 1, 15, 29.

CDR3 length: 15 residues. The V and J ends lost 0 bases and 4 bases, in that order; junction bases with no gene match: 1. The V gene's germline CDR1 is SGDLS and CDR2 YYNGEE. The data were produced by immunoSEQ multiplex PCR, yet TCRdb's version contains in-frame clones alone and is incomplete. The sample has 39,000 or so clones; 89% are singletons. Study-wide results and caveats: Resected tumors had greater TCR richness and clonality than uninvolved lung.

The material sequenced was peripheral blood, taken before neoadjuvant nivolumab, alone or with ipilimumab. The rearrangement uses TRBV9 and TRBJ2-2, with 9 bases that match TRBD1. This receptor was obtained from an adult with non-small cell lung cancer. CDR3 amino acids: CASSVVQGATGELFF. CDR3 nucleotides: TGTGCCAGCAGCGTAGTACAGGGGGCCACCGGGGAGCTGTTTTTT.